The T cell receptor beta chain under discussion was sequenced for a study of T cell responses to AZD1222 COVID-19 vaccine. Study-level points and caveats: Vaccination with two AZD1222 doses was followed by a rise in Spike-specific TCR breadth and depth. Donor demographics were predominantly white British with a female majority; clonal diversity may be underestimated.

This clone occurred once. What it binds is not known. CDR3 length: 15 amino acids. The germline CDR1 and CDR2 sequences are MGHRA and YSYEKL. V shed 1 base and J shed 4 bases, with 8 bases lying between them. The protocol was immunoSEQ multiplex PCR, while the TCRdb copy is restricted to in-frame clones and leaves out a portion. The sample includes about 92,000 clones, 90% of them seen just once. Source: peripheral blood, taken on day 0 of AZD1222 vaccination. The V and J genes are TRBV4-1 and TRBJ1-6; D is perhaps TRBD1 (6 bases). The sequence was collected from an adult in good health. CDR3 sequence (DNA): TGCGCCAGCAGCCAAGTTGGACAGTATAATTCACCCCTCCACTTT. The encoded protein is CASSQVGQYNSPLHF.